The T cell receptor (beta chain) described here comes from a study of T cell responses to AZD1222 COVID-19 vaccine. The CDR3 runs to 15 residues. The V gene lost 5 bases and the J gene lost 6 bases, with 16 bases spanning the gap. Germline V gene sequence: CDR1 SEHNR, CDR2 FQNEAQ (reference sequence). Using immunoSEQ multiplex PCR, the repertoire was profiled, and TCRdb retains in-frame clones only, with some absent. The table records approximately 110,000 clones, about nine tenths of them present only once. The chain combines TRBV7-9 with TRBJ2-2, with D maybe TRBD1 (6 bases). The sequencing used peripheral blood, collected on day 0 of AZD1222 vaccination. This sequence originates from an adult in good health. In DNA form, the CDR3 reads TGTGCCAGCAGCCCAAAAACCCCAGGGGCCGGGGAGCTGTTTTTT. It translates to CASSPKTPGAGELFF.